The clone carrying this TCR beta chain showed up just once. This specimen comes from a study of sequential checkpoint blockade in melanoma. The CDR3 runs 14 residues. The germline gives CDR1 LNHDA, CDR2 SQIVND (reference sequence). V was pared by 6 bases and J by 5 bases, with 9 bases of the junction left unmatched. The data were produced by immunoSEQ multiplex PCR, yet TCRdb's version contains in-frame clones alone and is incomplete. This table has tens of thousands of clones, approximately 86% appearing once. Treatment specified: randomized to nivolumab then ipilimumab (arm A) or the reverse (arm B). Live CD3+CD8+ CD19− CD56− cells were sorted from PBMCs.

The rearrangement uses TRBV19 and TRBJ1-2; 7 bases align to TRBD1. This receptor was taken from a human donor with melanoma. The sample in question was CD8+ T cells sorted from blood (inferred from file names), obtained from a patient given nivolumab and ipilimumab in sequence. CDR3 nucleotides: TGTGCCAGTAGATCCCGGGACAGCAAATATGGCTACACCTTC. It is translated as CASRSRDSKYGYTF. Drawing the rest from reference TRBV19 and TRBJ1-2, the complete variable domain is DGGITQSPKYLFRKEGQNVTLSCEQNLNHDAMYWYRQDPGQGLRLIYYSQIVNDFQKGDIAEGYSVSREKKESFPLTVTSAQKNPTAFYLCASRSRDSKYGYTFGSGTRLTVV.